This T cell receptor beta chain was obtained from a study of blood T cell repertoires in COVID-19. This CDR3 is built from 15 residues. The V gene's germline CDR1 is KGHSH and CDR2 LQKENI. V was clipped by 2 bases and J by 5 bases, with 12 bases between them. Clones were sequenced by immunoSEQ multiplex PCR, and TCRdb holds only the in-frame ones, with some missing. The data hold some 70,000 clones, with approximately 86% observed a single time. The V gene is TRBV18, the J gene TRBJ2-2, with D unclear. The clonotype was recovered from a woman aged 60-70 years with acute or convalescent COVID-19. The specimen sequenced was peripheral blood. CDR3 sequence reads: CASSPLDLETGELFF. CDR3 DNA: TGTGCCAGCTCACCATTAGACCTAGAAACCGGGGAGCTGTTTTTT.